Listed below are T cell receptor beta chains from one sample, sequenced in a study of T cell responses to AZD1222 COVID-19 vaccine. Data came from immunoSEQ multiplex PCR; TCRdb stores just in-frame clones and leaves some out. This sample has some 130,000 clones, with 87% found just once. The specimen comprised peripheral blood, sampled on day 0 of AZD1222 vaccination. These receptors came from an adult in good health. The CDR3 runs from the conserved cysteine through the conserved F or W. D genes are given only for firm matches. Size is stated for part of the rows, as once, few or many counts, or as a class when the clone is expanded.

D gene | J gene | clone size | V gene | CDR3 DNA | CDR3 protein
TRBD1 | TRBJ2-7 | NA | TRBV25-1 | TGTGCCAGCAGTGAAAACTCGGACAGGGGTTCCTACGAGCAGTACTTC | CASSENSDRGSYEQYF
TRBD1 | TRBJ1-2 | NA | TRBV27 | TGTGCCAGCAGTTTGACAGGGGGCTATGGCTACACCTTC | CASSLTGGYGYTF
NA | TRBJ1-5 | NA | TRBV4-3 | TGCGCCAGCAGCCAAGATCACGGTCAGCCCCAGCATTTT | CASSQDHGQPQHF
NA | TRBJ2-7 | once | TRBV4-3 | TGCGCCAGCAGCCAAGATCGGGCGGGTTTTCCCTACGAGCAGTACTTC | CASSQDRAGFPYEQYF
TRBD1 | TRBJ2-3 | NA | TRBV6-5 | TGTGCCAGCACGGGACAGGGAGATCCCACAGATACGCAGTATTTT | CASTGQGDPTDTQYF
NA | TRBJ1-1 | NA | TRBV29-1 | TGCAGCGTTGATCGAGGGGTGAACACTGAAGCTTTCTTT | CSVDRGVNTEAFF
NA | TRBJ1-5 | NA | TRBV2 | TGTGCCAGCAGTGACAGGGCGAGAGATCAGCCCCAGCATTTT | CASSDRARDQPQHF
NA | TRBJ1-5 | NA | TRBV12-3/TRBV12-4 | TGTGCCAGCTCGGGTTCGCCTTCAGAGCCCCAGCATTTT | CASSGSPSEPQHF
NA | TRBJ1-1 | NA | TRBV5-1 | TGCGCCAGCAGCTTGGCCGGGGACTTTATGGCTTTCTTT | CASSLAGDFMAFF
TRBD1 | TRBJ1-2 | NA | TRBV12-3/TRBV12-4 | TGTGCCAGCAGTTTCGGGACAGGCTATGGCTACACCTTC | CASSFGTGYGYTF
NA | TRBJ1-3 | once | TRBV5-1 | TGCGCCAGCAGCCGGAACACGGGGGGAAACACCATATATTTT | CASSRNTGGNTIYF
NA | TRBJ1-1 | NA | TRBV12-3/TRBV12-4 | TGTGCCAGCAGCTTACAGGAGGGCACTGAAGCTTTCTTT | CASSLQEGTEAFF
NA | TRBJ1-2 | NA | TRBV18 | TGTGCCAGCTCCCCCGACGGGGACTATGGCTACACCTTC | CASSPDGDYGYTF
NA | TRBJ1-1 | NA | TRBV16 | TGTGCCAGCAGCCATTCAGGGGCTTTGAACACTGAAGCTTTCTTT | CASSHSGALNTEAFF
TRBD1 | TRBJ1-1 | NA | TRBV5-1 | TGCGCCAGCAGCTCAGAACAGGGGGCCACTGAAGCTTTCTTT | CASSSEQGATEAFF
TRBD2 | TRBJ2-2 | NA | TRBV5-1 | TGCGCCAGCAGCTTAGAGGTAGCGGGGATAACGAACACCGGGGAGCTGTTTTTT | CASSLEVAGITNTGELFF
NA | TRBJ1-6 | NA | TRBV5-1 | TGCGCCAGCAGCCCCGGGTATCGGGGACACAATAATTCACCCCTCCACTTT | CASSPGYRGHNNSPLHF
NA | TRBJ2-7 | NA | TRBV5-6 | TGTGCCAGCCGACAGGCAAAATACGAGCAGTACTTC | CASRQAKYEQYF
NA | TRBJ2-3 | NA | TRBV5-1 | TGCGCCAGCAGCTTACTCCCTCCTCCTAGCACAGATACGCAGTATTTT | CASSLLPPPSTDTQYF
TRBD1 | TRBJ2-2 | once | TRBV6-1 | TGTGCCAGCAGTGGCGTAGGGACAGGTTCGATCGGGGAGCTGTTTTTT | CASSGVGTGSIGELFF
NA | TRBJ1-5 | NA | TRBV15 | TGTGCCACCAGCAGAGTCGGTCAGCCCCAGCATTTT | CATSRVGQPQHF
NA | TRBJ2-3 | NA | TRBV7-8 | TGTGCCAGCAGCCCTCCGAGGGCAGATACGCAGTATTTT | CASSPPRADTQYF
NA | TRBJ1-2 | once | TRBV27 | TGTGCCAGCAGGGATTTCTATGGCTACACCTTC | CASRDFYGYTF
TRBD1 | TRBJ2-2 | NA | TRBV4-3 | TGCGCCAGCAGCAAAGACAGGGGGCAATACACCGGGGAGCTGTTTTTT | CASSKDRGQYTGELFF